A selection of T cell receptor beta chains follows, all from one sample in a study of cytomegalovirus exposure and HLA in healthy donors. Profiling relied on immunoSEQ multiplex PCR, and the TCRdb table lists in-frame clones only, not all of them. The sample holds 140,000 to 150,000 clones, about 73% seen once. The material sequenced was PBMCs. These receptor sequences come from a woman aged 55-69 years in good health and CMV-seropositive. CDR3s include the opening cysteine and the closing phenylalanine or tryptophan. A D gene is named only where the DNA matches it firmly. Clone size is shown for a subset of rows, as once, few, many or a class of expanded clone.

15	TRBD1	TRBV19	-	TRBJ1-5	TGTGCCAGTAGTCCCCCGGGGACAGGGTATCAGCCCCAGCATTTT	CASSPPGTGYQPQHF
16	-	TRBV6-1	once	TRBJ1-3	TGTGCCAGCAGTGGGGAGGGGGGCTTAATAGGAAACACCATATATTTT	CASSGEGGLIGNTIYF
13	-	TRBV7-8	-	TRBJ2-7	TGTGCCAGCAGCTTAAACAGGGTTTACGAGCAGTACTTC	CASSLNRVYEQYF
15	TRBD2	TRBV2	-	TRBJ2-1	TGTGCCAGCATCGGGGGACTAGCGGGATATTTTGAGCAGTTCTTC	CASIGGLAGYFEQFF
12	-	TRBV10-2	-	TRBJ2-5	TGCGCCACGGGAATGGCGGGAGAGACCCAGTACTTC	CATGMAGETQYF
16	-	TRBV4-1	-	TRBJ1-5	TGCGCCAGCAGCAAAGGGAAAGGAGGGAGCAATCAGCCCCAGCATTTT	CASSKGKGGSNQPQHF
13	-	TRBV19	-	TRBJ2-2	TGTGCCAGCAAAGAGGAGGGGGCAGGGGAGCTGTTTTTT	CASKEEGAGELFF
15	-	TRBV25-1	-	TRBJ1-4	TGTGCCAGCAGATCATCACAGGGAACTAATGAAAAACTGTTTTTT	CASRSSQGTNEKLFF
12	TRBD2	TRBV6-5	-	TRBJ2-7	TGTGCCACAGCGGGGTCCGCCTACGAGCAGTACTTC	CATAGSAYEQYF
14	TRBD2	TRBV29-1	-	TRBJ2-1	TGCAGCGTTACCCCGGGGACTAGTCACAATGAGCAGTTCTTC	CSVTPGTSHNEQFF
16	TRBD1	TRBV13	few	TRBJ1-4	TGTGCCAGCAGCTCGAGGACAGGGGGCCCTAATGAAAAACTGTTTTTT	CASSSRTGGPNEKLFF
12	-	TRBV6-1	-	TRBJ1-2	TGTGCCAGCAGTGAAGTGGGAGTTGGCTACACCTTC	CASSEVGVGYTF
14	-	TRBV9	-	TRBJ1-1	TGTGCCAGCAGCCGGACAATCCAGAACACTGAAGCTTTCTTT	CASSRTIQNTEAFF
13	TRBD1	TRBV18	few	TRBJ1-2	TGTGCCAGCTCACCAATTACAGGGGAAGGCTACACCTTC	CASSPITGEGYTF
13	-	TRBV6-1	-	TRBJ1-5	TGTGCCACCTATGGAGTCAGGGGACAGCCCCAGCATTTT	CATYGVRGQPQHF
15	-	TRBV11-2	-	TRBJ2-2	TGTGCCAGCAGCTTAGGGGGGGTAAACACCGGGGAGCTGTTTTTT	CASSLGGVNTGELFF
14	-	TRBV11-3	once	TRBJ2-3	TGTGCCAGCAGCTTAGTATCAGCGGCAGATACGCAGTATTTT	CASSLVSAADTQYF
15	TRBD1	TRBV4-1	once	TRBJ2-7	TGCGCCAGCAGCCTATCCCGGGACAGGGTTTACGAGCAGTACTTC	CASSLSRDRVYEQYF
13	-	TRBV21-1	-	TRBJ1-1	TGTGCCAGCAGGGACCCCGGGACAACTGAAGCTTTCTTT	CASRDPGTTEAFF
13	-	TRBV6-5	-	TRBJ1-1	TGTGCCAGCAGTCGAGGTTGGGGGGTTGAGGCTTTCTTT	CASSRGWGVEAFF
15	TRBD2	TRBV5-1	few	TRBJ2-5	TGCGCCAGCAGCTTGGAACTAGCGGGACCTGAGACCCAGTACTTC	CASSLELAGPETQYF
15	-	TRBV27	-	TRBJ2-7	TGTGCCAGCAGTCTCCTGTTCAGGGGCGGAGGAGAGCAGTACTTC	CASSLLFRGGGEQYF
15	TRBD1	TRBV11-3	-	TRBJ1-1	TGTGCCAGCAGCTCAGGACAGGGGGCTCTTACTGAAGCTTTCTTT	CASSSGQGALTEAFF
16	-	TRBV19	few	TRBJ1-5	TGTGCCAGTAGTCCACCTGCGGGGAATAAATATCAGCCCCAGCATTTT	CASSPPAGNKYQPQHF
15	TRBD2	TRBV5-6	-	TRBJ2-1	TGTGCCAGCAGCGGGGAGGGAGCCTCCTACAATGAGCAGTTCTTC	CASSGEGASYNEQFF
12	-	TRBV5-8	few	TRBJ1-1	TGTGCCAGCAGCCGGGGGGGGTCTGAAGCTTTCTTT	CASSRGGSEAFF
15	TRBD2	TRBV6-5	few	TRBJ2-1	TGTGCCAGCAGTCTAGGACTAGCGGGGCACAATGAGCAGTTCTTC	CASSLGLAGHNEQFF
14	-	TRBV7-9	-	TRBJ2-7	TGTGCCAGCAGCTCGGGGGGCTCATCCTACGAGCAGTACTTC	CASSSGGSSYEQYF
15	TRBD1	TRBV9	-	TRBJ2-7	TGTGCCAGCAGCCCCGGGGACAGGTCTACCTACGAGCAGTACTTC	CASSPGDRSTYEQYF
14	-	TRBV28	-	TRBJ2-3	TGTGCCAGCAGTTCCCCGGGGGGCACAGATACGCAGTATTTT	CASSSPGGTDTQYF
13	TRBD2	TRBV6-5	-	TRBJ2-7	TGTGCCAGCACTAGCGGGGTAAACTACGAGCAGTACTTC	CASTSGVNYEQYF
20	TRBD1	TRBV5-1	-	TRBJ2-6	TGCGCCAGCAGCTTGTATCGTTTAGATCAGGGGGTGAGCGGGGCCAACGTCCTGACTTTC	CASSLYRLDQGVSGANVLTF
15	-	TRBV2	-	TRBJ2-3	TGTGCCAGCAGTGAGGGGGGGCTCCTCACAGATACGCAGTATTTT	CASSEGGLLTDTQYF
15	-	TRBV11-1	once	TRBJ2-1	TGTGCCAGCACCCCCGCACGGAGCTCCTACAATGAGCAGTTCTTC	CASTPARSSYNEQFF
15	TRBD1	TRBV5-1	-	TRBJ1-1	TGCGCCAGCAGCTCGGGGGACAGGGGCTACGGTGAAGCTTTCTTT	CASSSGDRGYGEAFF
14	-	TRBV6-5	-	TRBJ1-3	TGTGCCAGCAGCCAAGTGAGGACTGGAAACACCATATATTTT	CASSQVRTGNTIYF
14	TRBD1	TRBV6-5	-	TRBJ1-5	TGTGCCAGCACCCCCCGGGACAGGCACCAGCCCCAGCATTTT	CASTPRDRHQPQHF
16	-	TRBV5-1	few	TRBJ2-4	TGCGCCAGCAGCTCAACCGGGGTGGGCTCGGAAAACATTCAGTACTTC	CASSSTGVGSENIQYF
16	-	TRBV5-4	-	TRBJ2-5	TGTGCCAGCAGCTTGGCCAGCGGAAACATAATGTTGGAGCAGTACTTC	CASSLASGNIMLEQYF
12	TRBD1	TRBV9	-	TRBJ2-1	TGTGCCAGCAGCGTGGACAGGGATGAGCAGTTCTTC	CASSVDRDEQFF
13	-	TRBV28	-	TRBJ2-7	TGTGCCAGCAGCCCCGAGGGCCCATACGAGCAGTACTTC	CASSPEGPYEQYF
15	-	TRBV7-9	few	TRBJ1-1	TGTGCCAGCAGCTTAGGCAGTAACATGAACACTGAAGCTTTCTTT	CASSLGSNMNTEAFF
15	-	TRBV28	-	TRBJ2-2	TGTGCCAGCAGTTTATGGGACAGACTCACCGGGGAGCTGTTTTTT	CASSLWDRLTGELFF
16	TRBD1	TRBV10-3	-	TRBJ1-6	TGTGCCATCAGAATAGCGACAGGGGACGATAATTCACCCCTCCACTTT	CAIRIATGDDNSPLHF
14	-	TRBV19	-	TRBJ1-2	TGTGCCAGTAGCCCCGTTGGGCCAAATGATCGCTACACCTTC	CASSPVGPNDRYTF
12	-	TRBV6-1	-	TRBJ2-7	TGTGCCAGCAGTGACGAGACCTACGAGCAGTACTTC	CASSDETYEQYF
14	-	TRBV30	-	TRBJ2-2	TGTGCCTGGAGTGTACGAGGGAAGGCTGGGGAGCTGTTTTTT	CAWSVRGKAGELFF
14	-	TRBV2	-	TRBJ2-1	TGTGCCAGCAGTCGATCAGTATCCTACAATGAGCAGTTCTTC	CASSRSVSYNEQFF
16	TRBD1	TRBV7-9	once	TRBJ2-3	TGTGCCAGCAGCAATAAGACAGGGAGCCGCACAGATACGCAGTATTTT	CASSNKTGSRTDTQYF
16	TRBD1	TRBV28	-	TRBJ2-2	TGTGCCAGCAGCTCAATGGGGACAGCGAACACCGGGGAGCTGTTTTTT	CASSSMGTANTGELFF
21	TRBD2	TRBV7-3	-	TRBJ2-1	TGTGCCAGCAGCTTAATCCCCTGGGTAGCGGGGGAAAAGAGGTTCCACAATGAGCAGTTCTTC	CASSLIPWVAGEKRFHNEQFF
18	TRBD2	TRBV28	-	TRBJ2-3	TGTGCCAGCAGTTCAGGGACTAGCGGGAGGGTATTGACAGATACGCAGTATTTT	CASSSGTSGRVLTDTQYF
14	-	TRBV5-1	-	TRBJ1-4	TGCGCCAGCAGCTTAAGAGGGACTAATGAAAAACTGTTTTTT	CASSLRGTNEKLFF
15	TRBD2	TRBV18	few	TRBJ2-7	TGTGCCAGCTCACCCGGACTAGCGGGCTCCTACGAGCAGTACTTC	CASSPGLAGSYEQYF
15	TRBD1	TRBV6-6	-	TRBJ1-1	TGTGCCAGCAGTGCCCGGGACAGACGAAACACTGAAGCTTTCTTT	CASSARDRRNTEAFF
13	-	TRBV30	-	TRBJ1-3	TGTGCCTGGATCAACAGGGCCGGAAACACCATATATTTT	CAWINRAGNTIYF
14	TRBD2	TRBV5-4	-	TRBJ2-3	TGTGCCAGCAGTTCAGCGGGAGGGGGAGATACGCAGTATTTT	CASSSAGGGDTQYF
16	-	TRBV14	-	TRBJ2-6	TGTGCCAGCAGCCAAGATATCCTTTCTGGGGCCAACGTCCTGACTTTC	CASSQDILSGANVLTF